The 28 T cell receptor beta chains reported below all come from one sample, sequenced in a study of T cell responses to AZD1222 COVID-19 vaccine. Assay used: immunoSEQ multiplex PCR; TCRdb lists only in-frame clones, some missing. Of more than 80,000 clones in the sample, roughly nine tenths are singletons; the top ten hold more than 2%. Sequences were derived from peripheral blood, sampled 28 days after the second AZD1222 dose. These receptors came from an adult who received the AZD1222 COVID-19 vaccine.

This sequence joins TRBV12-3 or TRBV12-4 and TRBJ2-7, with no clear D. Deletions cut 6 bases from V and 2 bases from J, with 5 bases between. The CDR3 has 11 amino acids. The CDR3 DNA follows: TGTGCCAGCAGCACCGCCTACGAGCAGTACTTC. Translating gives CASSTAYEQYF.

CDR3 sequence: CATSSDLGRRTDTQYF. CDR3 bases: TGTGCCACCAGCAGCGATCTAGGGCGCCGCACAGATACGCAGTATTTT. This rearrangement joins TRBV15 to TRBJ2-3; unclear D gene. Germline V gene lookup returns CDR1 LNHNV and CDR2 YYDKDF (reference sequence). This CDR3 region has 16 residues. V lost 3 bases, J lost 1 base, and 14 bases lay in between.

CDR3 bases: TGTGCCAGCAGCTTGGGGTTGGTCCACGAGCAGTACTTC. Amino acid sequence: CASSLGLVHEQYF. The rearrangement links TRBV11-2 to TRBJ2-7; unclear D gene. There are 13 residues in the CDR3. In germline, CDR1 is SGHAT, CDR2 FQNNGV. Trimming left V 3 bases short and J 5 bases short, with 11 bases between. Using reference TRBV11-2 and TRBJ2-7 for the parts outside the CDR3, the full variable domain is EAGVAQSPRYKIIEKRQSVAFWCNPISGHATLYWYQQILGQGPKLLIQFQNNGVVDDSQLPKDRFSAERLKGVDSTLKIQPAKLEDSAVYLCASSLGLVHEQYFGPGTRLTVT.

V is TRBV5-8 and J is TRBJ2-5, with a possible D match to TRBD1 (6 bases). This CDR3 contains 19 residues. Germline V CDR1 and CDR2: SGHTS, YDEGEE. V was cut by 0 bases and J by 0 bases, with 21 bases left in between. The CDR3 protein is CASSLGPILHGQYQETQYF. CDR3 DNA sequence: TGTGCCAGCAGCTTGGGTCCTATCTTACACGGACAGTACCAAGAGACCCAGTACTTC. Full variable domain (rest looked up from reference TRBV5-8 and TRBJ2-5): EAGVTQSPTHLIKTRGQQATLRCSPISGHTSVYWYQQALGLGLQFLLWYDEGEERNRGNFPPRFSGRQFPNYSSELNVNALELEDSALYLCASSLGPILHGQYQETQYFGPGTRLLVL.

This sequence joins TRBV7-2 and TRBJ1-2; D is unclear. CDR1 is SGHTA, CDR2 FQGNSA, per germline. The CDR3 length is 18 residues. Trimming removed 1 base at V and 0 bases at J, with 18 bases between. CDR3 in DNA: TGTGCCAGCAGCTTAGAGAGACCTTCCCCGTCAACTAACTATGGCTACACCTTC. Amino acids: CASSLERPSPSTNYGYTF.

A note on this clone: The same CDR3 arises from other DNA sequences in this sample as well. This sequence joins TRBV27 and TRBJ2-7, with a weak D call TRBD1 (5 bases). CDR1 and CDR2 (germline): MNHEY, SMNVEV (reference sequence). CDR3 size: 14 residues. The V end was cut by 2 bases, the J end by 2 bases, with 10 bases between. CDR3 in amino acids: CASSLGQGTYEQYF. Here the CDR3 DNA reads TGTGCCAGCAGTTTAGGTCAGGGAACCTACGAGCAGTACTTC.

This chain joins TRBV18 and TRBJ2-3; D not certain. Germline loops: CDR1 KGHSH, CDR2 LQKENI. The V end lost 2 bases, the J end lost 4 bases, and 7 bases lay between the germline ends. This CDR3 spans 13 amino acids. The CDR3 nucleotides are TGTGCCAGCTCACCAGCTAGTTCAGATACGCAGTATTTT. It translates to CASSPASSDTQYF.

The CDR3 sequence is CATSRQGETQYF. The CDR3, as DNA: TGTGCCACCAGTAGACAGGGGGAGACCCAGTACTTC. The rearrangement joins TRBV15 to TRBJ2-5, with TRBD1 matching 8 bases. The J segment lost 5 bases and the V segment lost 6 bases, leaving 2 bases of the junction unmatched. The germline V gene has CDR1 LNHNV and CDR2 YYDKDF (reference sequence). This CDR3 is 12 amino acids long. Full variable domain (remainder filled in from reference TRBV15 and TRBJ2-5): DAMVIQNPRYQVTQFGKPVTLSCSQTLNHNVMYWYQQKSSQAPKLLFHYYDKDFNNEADTPDNFQSRRPNTSFCFLDIRSPGLGDTAMYLCATSRQGETQYFGPGTRLLVL.

The V gene is TRBV18, the J gene TRBJ2-7, with D tentatively TRBD1 (5 bases). Trimming stripped 6 bases from V and 4 bases from J, with 19 bases between. The CDR3 contains 15 residues. Germline assignment: CDR1 KGHSH and CDR2 LQKENI. For the CDR3, the DNA is TGTGCCAGCTCCGAAGTTCAAGGGGCGCGTTACGAGCAGTACTTC. It codes for CASSEVQGARYEQYF.

A few counts support this clone. The rearrangement joins TRBV15 to TRBJ2-1; D call uncertain. From germline, CDR1 is LNHNV and CDR2 YYDKDF (reference sequence). Trimming cost V 4 bases and J 0 bases, with 10 bases left between them. The CDR3 is 15 residues long. This CDR3 is CATSIVRSSYNEQFF. The DNA for the CDR3 is TGTGCCACCAGCATAGTCCGCAGCTCCTACAATGAGCAGTTCTTC.

Written as DNA, the CDR3 is TGTGCCAGCAGCCCGGACACCGGGGGCTATGGCTACACCTTC. Its protein product is CASSPDTGGYGYTF. The chain recombines TRBV27 with TRBJ1-2; perhaps TRBD1 as D (5 bases). With 6 bases removed from V and 4 bases from J, the gap between germline ends came to 15 bases. This CDR3 contains 14 residues. The germline V gene has CDR1 MNHEY and CDR2 SMNVEV (reference sequence).

The chain joins TRBV12-3 or TRBV12-4 to TRBJ2-5; D is unclear. The CDR3 covers 13 residues. The V end lost 3 bases, the J end lost 5 bases, and 10 bases lay between the germline ends. CDR3: CASSFRDTETQYF. CDR3 sequence (DNA): TGTGCCAGCAGTTTTCGAGACACTGAGACCCAGTACTTC.

The chain is built from TRBV18 and TRBJ1-5; no clear D. V lost 3 bases and J lost 5, with 11 bases in between. CDR1 and CDR2 from the germline V gene are KGHSH and LQKENI. The CDR3 extends over 14 amino acids. The CDR3 bases are TGTGCCAGCTCACCGTATGAGGGAGATCAGCCCCAGCATTTT. This codes for CASSPYEGDQPQHF. The whole variable domain, remainder taken from reference TRBV18 and TRBJ1-5, is NAGVMQNPRHLVRRRGQEARLRCSPMKGHSHVYWYRQLPEEGLKFMVYLQKENIIDESGMPKERFSAEFPKEGPSILRIQQVVRGDSAAYFCASSPYEGDQPQHFGDGTRLSIL.

The chain carries TRBV29-1 and TRBJ1-1, with 8 bases identical to TRBD1. In germline, CDR1 is SQVTM, CDR2 ANQGSEA. This CDR3 comprises 13 residues. J was trimmed by 2 bases and V by 7 bases; bases with no gene match: 6. DNA of the CDR3: TGCAGCGGTAAGGGACAGGCCAACACTGAAGCTTTCTTT. Protein sequence: CSGKGQANTEAFF.

The chain carries TRBV7-9 and TRBJ1-2; no clear D gene. CDR1 and CDR2 from the germline V gene are SEHNR and FQNEAQ (reference sequence). Trimming took 3 bases from V and 3 from J, leaving 8 bases between them. This CDR3 spans 13 amino acids. The chain's CDR3 is CASSLSRDYGYTF. CDR3 nucleotides: TGTGCCAGCAGCTTGAGTCGGGACTATGGCTACACCTTC.

The rearrangement joins TRBV3-1 (or the pseudogene TRBV3-2) to TRBJ2-1, with D unresolved. The CDR3 contains 12 residues. V lost 1 base and J 7 bases, leaving 5 bases between the germline ends. Looked up from germline, CDR1 is LGHDT and CDR2 is YNNKEL (reference sequence). CDR3 nucleotide sequence: TGTGCCAGCAGCCAAGTGTATAATGAGCAGTTCTTC. As protein: CASSQVYNEQFF.

The chain combines TRBV12-3 or TRBV12-4 with TRBJ1-1; D uncertain. Between the trimmed V and J ends, which lost 6 bases and 1 base, there was a span of 9 bases. The CDR3 covers 13 residues. The CDR3 nucleotides are TGTGCCAGCAGGCAGCGCGCGAACACTGAAGCTTTCTTT. It specifies CASRQRANTEAFF.

This chain connects TRBV30 to TRBJ2-3, with no clear D. V was shortened by 3 bases and J by 0 bases, with 19 bases between the two germline ends. CDR1 GTSNPN and CDR2 SVGIG come from the germline V gene (reference sequence). CDR3 length equals 17 residues. This CDR3 is CAWRSFTQKRSTDTQYF. CDR3 DNA: TGTGCCTGGAGATCTTTTACCCAGAAGAGGAGCACAGATACGCAGTATTTT.

The rearrangement uses TRBV11-1 and TRBJ2-1; tentatively, D is TRBD2 (5 bases). Trimming removed 5 bases from V and 8 bases from J, with 13 bases in between. In germline, CDR1 is SGHAT, CDR2 FQDESV (reference sequence). This CDR3 comprises 13 residues. The CDR3 DNA follows: TGTGCCAGCAGCCTCCGGGAATCCGATGAGCAGTTCTTC. It encodes CASSLRESDEQFF.

The chain employs TRBV5-1 and TRBJ1-3; D possibly corresponds to TRBD1 (5 bases). Per the germline V gene, CDR1 is SGHRS and CDR2 is YFSETQ. The CDR3 loop spans 14 amino acids. The V end was cut by 6 bases, the J end by 4 bases, with 14 bases between. CDR3 DNA: TGCGCCAGCATAGGCGGGGCGGACGGAAACACCATATATTTT. Protein sequence: CASIGGADGNTIYF.

This chain uses TRBV6-5 with TRBJ1-4; the D gene is possibly TRBD1 (6 bases). The CDR3 is made up of 14 amino acids. The germline CDR1 and CDR2 sequences are MNHEY and SVGAGI. V was clipped by 6 bases and J by 6 bases, with 14 bases between them. The CDR3 bases are TGTGCCAGCAGGCTACAGGGAGGGTATGAAAAACTGTTTTTT. Translation: CASRLQGGYEKLFF.

The rearrangement links TRBV19 to TRBJ2-1, with 13 positions matching TRBD2. The CDR3 is made up of 17 amino acids. After removal of 6 bases from V and 8 bases from J, the junction contained 13 bases not matched to a gene. Looked up from germline, CDR1 is LNHDA and CDR2 is SQIVND (reference sequence). CDR3: CASRPGLAGSPRDEQFF. As DNA, the CDR3 is TGTGCCAGTAGACCGGGACTAGCGGGGTCCCCTCGGGATGAGCAGTTCTTC.

The chain uses TRBV11-2 and TRBJ2-6; unclear D gene. V gave up 6 bases and J gave up 3 bases, with 12 bases separating them. Germline V lookup: CDR1 SGHAT, CDR2 FQNNGV. The CDR3 loop spans 15 amino acids. The CDR3 region has the DNA TGTGCCAGCAGTCAAAGACAAAATGGGGCCAACGTCCTGACTTTC. Its protein product is CASSQRQNGANVLTF.

The rearrangement joins TRBV29-1 to TRBJ2-5; D perhaps matches TRBD2 (6 bases). CDR1 is SQVTM, CDR2 ANQGSEA, per germline. The CDR3 has 12 residues. Trimming left V 4 bases short and J 4 bases short, with 10 bases between. The DNA of the CDR3 is TGCAGCGTTGGTGAAGCGGGAGAGACCCAGTACTTC. This gives the protein CSVGEAGETQYF. Based on the CDR3 plus reference TRBV29-1 and TRBJ2-5, the full variable domain is SAVISQKPSRDICQRGTSLTIQCQVDSQVTMMFWYRQQPGQSLTLIATANQGSEATYESGFVIDKFPISRPNLTFSTLTVSNMSPEDSSIYLCSVGEAGETQYFGPGTRLLVL.

This chain connects TRBV5-1 to TRBJ1-1, with a weak D call TRBD1 (5 bases). This CDR3 contains 15 residues. The V end lost 2 bases, the J end lost 0 bases, and 11 bases lay between the germline ends. Germline CDR1 SGHRS, CDR2 YFSETQ. CDR3 bases: TGCGCCAGCAGCTTATTAGGGGACCTGAACACTGAAGCTTTCTTT. Translating it yields CASSLLGDLNTEAFF.

The J gene is TRBJ2-7, the V gene TRBV5-4, with a possible D match to TRBD2 (5 bases). This CDR3 has 16 residues. The V and J ends lost 0 bases and 0 bases respectively, with 13 bases between them. Germline V CDR1 and CDR2: SGHNT, YYREEE (reference sequence). The CDR3 spells CASSLAGRGNSYEQYF. The CDR3 region has the DNA TGTGCCAGCAGCTTGGCCGGTCGGGGAAACTCCTACGAGCAGTACTTC.

The table lists this clone with a count of one. V is TRBV28 and J is TRBJ1-2; 10 bases are shared with TRBD1. V trimming: 7 bases; J trimming: 8 bases; junction bases outside the gene matches: 7. Per the germline V gene, CDR1 is MDHEN and CDR2 is SYDVKM. The CDR3 sequence is 13 residues long. The CDR3 bases are TGTGCCAGCATCCCCGGGACAGGGGAGGGCTACACCTTC. It translates to CASIPGTGEGYTF.

The chain is built from TRBV23-1 and TRBJ1-5, with a tentative D call TRBD1 (5 bases). TRBV23-1 is labeled an ORF, and its function is uncertain. The V end was cut by 7 bases, the J end by 4 bases, with 20 bases between. This CDR3 comprises 16 residues. The CDR3 spells CASIPQRGVWNQPQHF. The CDR3 region has the DNA TGCGCCAGCATCCCCCAGCGGGGGGTTTGGAATCAGCCCCAGCATTTT.